These T cell receptor beta chains were read from a single sample in a study of cytomegalovirus exposure and HLA in healthy donors. TCRdb keeps only in-frame clones here, not all; method: immunoSEQ multiplex PCR. The sample shows around 200,000 clones, 79% of them seen only once. Sequencing used PBMCs. These receptors came from a woman in her 50s in good health and CMV-seronegative. The CDR3 runs from the conserved cysteine through the conserved F or W. A D gene is named only where the DNA matches it firmly. Clone size is shown for a subset of rows, as once, few, many or a class of expanded clone.

size,D,V,J,DNA,CDR3
.,.,TRBV25-1,TRBJ2-7,TGTGCCAGCGCGGGATTGGTCCGTGAGCAGTACTTC,CASAGLVREQYF
.,TRBD1,TRBV5-1,TRBJ2-1,TGCGCCAGCAGCTTGGTCGGCGGGACAGGGACCAATGAGCAGTTCTTC,CASSLVGGTGTNEQFF
.,TRBD1,TRBV6-6,TRBJ2-5,TGTGCCAGCACCAAGGGACAGGACGGGGCAGAGACCCAGTACTTC,CASTKGQDGAETQYF
.,TRBD2,TRBV5-6,TRBJ2-1,TGTGCCAGCAGCTTGCGGGGGGTAAACAATGAGCAGTTCTTC,CASSLRGVNNEQFF
.,.,TRBV7-2,TRBJ2-7,TGTGCCAGCAGCCATCGTCCAGGGATCTACGAGCAGTACTTC,CASSHRPGIYEQYF
.,.,TRBV18,TRBJ1-3,TGTGCCAGCTCACCACTACCCTTAGGAGCTTCTGGAAACACCATATATTTT,CASSPLPLGASGNTIYF
once,TRBD1,TRBV30,TRBJ2-7,TGTGCCTGGATTGGGGACAGGGCCTACGAGCAGTACTTC,CAWIGDRAYEQYF
.,.,TRBV18,TRBJ2-5,TGTGCCAGCTCACCATTGAAAGAGGCCCAGTACTTC,CASSPLKEAQYF
few,.,TRBV2,TRBJ1-2,TGTGCCAGAGAGAGAACCTATGGCTACACCTTC,CARERTYGYTF
many,.,TRBV16,TRBJ1-5,TGTGCCAGCAGCCAGCAGGGAAATCAGCCCCAGCATTTT,CASSQQGNQPQHF
.,.,TRBV11-2,TRBJ2-3,TGTGCCAGCAGCTTAGTTCCCCCGGGAAGTCTCTCCACAGATACGCAGTATTTT,CASSLVPPGSLSTDTQYF
few,.,TRBV7-2,TRBJ2-7,TGTGCCAGCAGTAGCCATAGGTTCGACGAGCAGTACTTC,CASSSHRFDEQYF
.,.,TRBV5-1,TRBJ2-1,TGCGCCAGCAGCTTCGAACACACCTACAATGAGCAGTTCTTC,CASSFEHTYNEQFF
.,.,TRBV18,TRBJ2-5,TGTGCCAGCTCATCCATTGGAGGGGAGACCCAGTACTTC,CASSSIGGETQYF
.,.,TRBV4-3,TRBJ2-7,TGCGCCAGCAGCCAAGGGATCGCTAGTAACGAGCAGTACTTC,CASSQGIASNEQYF
.,TRBD1,TRBV28,TRBJ2-1,TGTGCCAGCAGGGGGCCGGGACAGGGGAGGAATGAGCAGTTCTTC,CASRGPGQGRNEQFF
.,.,TRBV7-9,TRBJ1-1,TGTGCCAGCAGCCTTGCGGGACGGCCGAACACTGAAGCTTTCTTT,CASSLAGRPNTEAFF
.,TRBD2,TRBV7-2,TRBJ2-7,TGTGCCAGCAGCCTCCCCCCAGCGGGGGGGCGAAGGCCTGCGACCGAGCAGTACTTC,CASSLPPAGGRRPATEQYF
.,TRBD2,TRBV7-9,TRBJ2-1,TGTGCCAGCAGCTTAGCCGGGGGGGCGGAGCAGTTCTTC,CASSLAGGAEQFF
.,.,TRBV19,TRBJ2-5,TGTGCCAGTAGTATAGTGGCAGGCCAAGAGACCCAGTACTTC,CASSIVAGQETQYF
.,TRBD1,TRBV11-3,TRBJ2-7,TGTGCCAGCAGCTTAGGGGACAGTGGGTCCTACGAGCAGTACTTC,CASSLGDSGSYEQYF
once,.,TRBV2,TRBJ2-7,TGTGCCAGCGGGCAGCAAACCTACGAGCAGTACTTC,CASGQQTYEQYF
.,TRBD1,TRBV11-2,TRBJ2-1,TGTGCCAGCAGCCTGCGACAGGGGGCCCCCCATGAGCAGTTCTTC,CASSLRQGAPHEQFF